This T cell receptor beta chain stems from a study of T cells in Graves' hyperthyroidism and ophthalmopathy. The CDR3 spans 14 residues. The V end lost 6 bases, the J end lost 2 bases, and 16 bases lay between the germline ends. Per germline, CDR1 DFQATT and CDR2 SNEGSKA (reference sequence). Diagnosis of hyperthyroidism was new in patients aged 18 to 65, and its duration was under 2 months. RNA transcripts provided the source from which TCR beta CDR3 regions were amplified. HTBI primers drove first-round RT-PCR of the TCR CDR3. TCRdb passed the multiplex PCR reads through MiXCR, listing each CDR3 protein once. The sample shows 610,000 or so distinct CDR3 sequences, 40% to 55% of them seen only once. Study observations and caveats: Ophthalmopathy onset followed model prediction by a median roughly 6 months. By a 13 V-J model, ophthalmopathy was set apart from stable hyperthyroidism.

At least ten counts were recorded for this clonotype. Its antigen remains unidentified. The chain combines TRBV20-1 with TRBJ1-1; D not resolved. This receptor was taken from a woman under 30 with Graves' hyperthyroidism. The specimen was peripheral blood or thyroid tissue (not recorded which). CDR3 nucleotide sequence: TGCAGTGCAACCGAGGGAGGGATTAACACTGAAGCTTTCTTT. Amino acids: CSATEGGINTEAFF.